The rows below give T cell receptor beta chains drawn from one sample of a study of cytomegalovirus exposure and HLA in healthy donors. Profiling relied on immunoSEQ multiplex PCR, and the TCRdb table lists in-frame clones only, not all of them. The sample lists 100,000 to 150,000 clones, 81% occurring once. The material sequenced was PBMCs. The receptors were sampled from a man aged 18 to 30 in good health and CMV-seronegative. CDR3s include the opening cysteine and the closing phenylalanine or tryptophan. The D gene is left open where the match is weak. Part of the rows lack a size; the others show once, few, many or a class for expanded clones.

D gene	V gene	clone size	J gene	CDR3 DNA	CDR3 protein
.	TRBV11-2	.	TRBJ2-3	TGTGCCAGCAGCCCACAGGTTCGCACAGATACGCAGTATTTT	CASSPQVRTDTQYF
TRBD1	TRBV14	.	TRBJ2-2	TGTGCCAGCAGCCAAGCCACAGGGGGCACCGGGGAGCTGTTTTTT	CASSQATGGTGELFF
.	TRBV25-1	.	TRBJ2-7	TGTGCCAGCAGTACACCCGGACGGGTTCAGGGTGGAGAGCAGTACTTC	CASSTPGRVQGGEQYF
.	TRBV2	.	TRBJ2-3	TGTGCCTGCATTTCTAGCACAGATACGCAGTATTTT	CACISSTDTQYF
.	TRBV14	few	TRBJ1-5	TGTGCCAGCAGTCGTTTCACCTTCCCCCGGAATCAGCCCCAGCATTTT	CASSRFTFPRNQPQHF
TRBD1	TRBV7-9	few	TRBJ2-3	TGTGCCAGCAGCTTAGCGGGTCGGACAGGGGGCTTGTATTTT	CASSLAGRTGGLYF
TRBD1	TRBV5-1	once	TRBJ1-2	TGCGCCAGCACCCGGGACAGCAACCTCTATGGCTACACCTTC	CASTRDSNLYGYTF
TRBD2	TRBV27	.	TRBJ2-7	TGTGCCAGCAGTCCCCGACTAGCGGGGGACTCCTACGAGCAGTACTTC	CASSPRLAGDSYEQYF
.	TRBV12-2	.	TRBJ1-6	TGTGCAAGTCGCCTACAGCGACCGAGCCCAGAGAGGGATAATTCACCCCTCCACTTT	CASRLQRPSPERDNSPLHF
TRBD1	TRBV28	.	TRBJ2-3	TGTGCCAGCAGTACAGGGGGTGGTAGCACAGATACGCAGTATTTT	CASSTGGGSTDTQYF
TRBD1	TRBV7-6	.	TRBJ2-7	TGTGCCAGCAGCTTTGTTTCGGGACAGCTGAATTCCTACGAGCAGTACTTC	CASSFVSGQLNSYEQYF
.	TRBV9	.	TRBJ1-1	TGTGCCAGCAGCGTAGGAGGTTTTAGCGCTGAAGCTTTCTTT	CASSVGGFSAEAFF
.	TRBV10-2	few	TRBJ2-1	TGCGCCAGCATCCGGGGAAATGAGCAGTTCTTC	CASIRGNEQFF
.	TRBV15	once	TRBJ1-2	TGTGCCACCAGCAGTACCAGGGGTGGGGATAACTATGGCTACACCTTC	CATSSTRGGDNYGYTF
.	TRBV9	.	TRBJ1-6	TGTGCCAGCAGCGTAGCTGGGCTTTCACCCCTCCACTTT	CASSVAGLSPLHF
.	TRBV6-1	.	TRBJ1-1	TGTGCCAGCATGTTCATGAACACTGAAGCTTTCTTT	CASMFMNTEAFF
TRBD1	TRBV19	.	TRBJ1-6	TGTGCCAGTAGTCGGACAGGGGGCGCGACACCCCTCCACTTT	CASSRTGGATPLHF
.	TRBV14	.	TRBJ2-3	TGTGCCAGCAGCCAAGGACTTCGCACAGATACGCAGTATTTT	CASSQGLRTDTQYF
TRBD2	TRBV25-1	.	TRBJ2-3	TGTGCCAGCAGCGTCCTTCGCGGGGGAAGTTCAGATACGCAGTATTTT	CASSVLRGGSSDTQYF
.	TRBV30	.	TRBJ1-1	TGTGCCTGGAGTACGGGGACAAGAAAACGACAAGCTTTCTTT	CAWSTGTRKRQAFF
.	TRBV4-2	.	TRBJ2-7	TGTGCCAGCAGCCAAGAGTCCGGGACTCCTTCCTCCTACGAGCAGTACTTC	CASSQESGTPSSYEQYF
.	TRBV28	.	TRBJ1-2	TGTGCCAGCAGTTATTTTTCTGATGGCTACACCTTC	CASSYFSDGYTF
.	TRBV6-5	.	TRBJ2-7	TGTGCCAGCAGTCCTCGCAGTCCTGATAACTACGAGCAGTACTTC	CASSPRSPDNYEQYF
TRBD1	TRBV19	.	TRBJ2-3	TGTGCCAGTAAGATACTACAGGGGGCGGGCACAGATACGCAGTATTTT	CASKILQGAGTDTQYF
.	TRBV6-1	.	TRBJ1-2	TGTGCCAGCAGTGCTCCCCTCTCACAGGCCCGAGCTAACTATGGCTACACCTTC	CASSAPLSQARANYGYTF
.	TRBV7-6	.	TRBJ2-7	TGTGCCAGCAGCGAATCACCAGGGGACGAGCAGTACTTC	CASSESPGDEQYF
TRBD1	TRBV5-6	few	TRBJ1-6	TGTGCCAGCAGGCCCGGGACAGGGGTATATAATTCACCCCTCCACTTT	CASRPGTGVYNSPLHF
.	TRBV27	.	TRBJ1-1	TGTGCCAGCAGTACAGGGCCAGCAGGGAACACTGAAGCTTTCTTT	CASSTGPAGNTEAFF
TRBD2	TRBV9	.	TRBJ2-2	TGTGCCAGCAGCCCCCATGGTGGCGGGGGGGCCCGTGGGTTAGGGGAGCTGTTTTTT	CASSPHGGGGARGLGELFF
.	TRBV7-8	.	TRBJ1-2	TGTGCCAGCAGCGGTAAATTGCCTGCCCTATCGGATGGCTACACCTTC	CASSGKLPALSDGYTF
TRBD2	TRBV9	.	TRBJ2-2	TGTGCCAGCAGCGAGTCCGGGGGGTTCGGGGAGCTGTTTTTT	CASSESGGFGELFF
.	TRBV9	.	TRBJ1-1	TGTGCCAGCAGCGTAAACGAGGCTCGTTCCACTGAAGCTTTCTTT	CASSVNEARSTEAFF
TRBD1	TRBV19	.	TRBJ1-5	TGTGCCAGTAGTCCTAAACGACAGGGGGCAAGGCAGCCCCAGCATTTT	CASSPKRQGARQPQHF
TRBD1	TRBV27	.	TRBJ2-1	TGTGCCAGCAAAAGGGGGGGACAGGGATACAATGAGCAGTTCTTC	CASKRGGQGYNEQFF
TRBD1	TRBV9	.	TRBJ1-3	TGTGCCAGCAGCGTAGAAGATTACAGGGGCTCTGGAAACACCATATATTTT	CASSVEDYRGSGNTIYF
TRBD1	TRBV5-1	few	TRBJ1-6	TGCGCCAGCAGCTTGGCGGGACAGGGTGAAAATTCACCCCTCCACTTT	CASSLAGQGENSPLHF
.	TRBV5-4	few	TRBJ1-1	TGTGCCAGCAGCATAGGACTGACGGGAAACACTGAAGCTTTCTTT	CASSIGLTGNTEAFF
.	TRBV30	.	TRBJ1-5	TGTGCCTGGAGTTTACAGGGCGATCAGCCCCAGCATTTT	CAWSLQGDQPQHF
.	TRBV29-1	.	TRBJ2-5	TGCAGCGTCCAGGGCGGCAAGCAAGAGACCCAGTACTTC	CSVQGGKQETQYF
.	TRBV7-2	.	TRBJ2-2	TGTGCCAGCAGCCCACCCGGGGGAGGGGGGACCGGGGAGCTGTTTTTT	CASSPPGGGGTGELFF
.	TRBV19	.	TRBJ1-5	TGTGCCAGTAGTATATCCCGACAGCAAGATCAGCCCCAGCATTTT	CASSISRQQDQPQHF